This section outlines one TCR beta chain sequence together with its context. J was trimmed by 2 bases and V by 2 bases; bases with no gene match: 10. There are 18 residues in the CDR3. Germline-derived CDR1 and CDR2 are SGHTA and FQGNSA. Reverse transcribing all isolated RNA meant expressed TCRB transcripts were sequenced. Around 3.9 million reads on average were seen across naive, central memory and regulatory T cell samples. TCRdb keeps only in-frame clones here, not all; method: immunoSEQ multiplex PCR. The profile covers more than 120,000 clones, with 8.5% to 12% appearing a single time and 1.3% taken by the ten largest. This sample stems from a study of beta chain features in type 1 diabetes.

Sequencing used naive CD4+ T cells from blood. The receptor was derived from a man younger than 35 in good health. The V gene is TRBV7-2, the J gene TRBJ2-5, with 11 positions matching TRBD2. The CDR3 region is CASSLWASGGTQQETQYF. CDR3 in DNA: TGTGCCAGCAGCTTATGGGCTAGCGGGGGGACGCAGCAAGAGACCCAGTACTTC. The full variable domain, rest sourced from reference TRBV7-2 and TRBJ2-5, is GAGVSQSPSNKVTEKGKDVELRCDPISGHTALYWYRQSLGQGLEFLIYFQGNSAPDKSGLPSDRFSAERTGGSVSTLTIQRTQQEDSAVYLCASSLWASGGTQQETQYFGPGTRLLVL.